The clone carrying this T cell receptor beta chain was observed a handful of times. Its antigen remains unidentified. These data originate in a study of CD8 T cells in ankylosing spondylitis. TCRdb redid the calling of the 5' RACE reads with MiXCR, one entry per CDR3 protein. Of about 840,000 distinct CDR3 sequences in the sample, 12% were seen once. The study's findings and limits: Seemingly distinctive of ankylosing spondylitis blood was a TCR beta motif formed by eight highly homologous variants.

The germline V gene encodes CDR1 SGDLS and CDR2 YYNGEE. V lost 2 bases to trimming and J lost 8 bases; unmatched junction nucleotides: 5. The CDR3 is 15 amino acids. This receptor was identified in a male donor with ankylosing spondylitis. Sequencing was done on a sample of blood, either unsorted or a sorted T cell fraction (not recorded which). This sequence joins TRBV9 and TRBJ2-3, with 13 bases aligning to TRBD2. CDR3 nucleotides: TGTGCCAGCAGCGTCACTAGCGGGGGGGGTTCTACGCAGTATTTT. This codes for CASSVTSGGGSTQYF. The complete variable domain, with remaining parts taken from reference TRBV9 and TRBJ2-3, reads DSGVTQTPKHLITATGQRVTLRCSPRSGDLSVYWYQQSLDQGLQFLIQYYNGEERAKGNILERFSAQQFPDLHSELNLSSLELGDSALYFCASSVTSGGGSTQYFGPGTRLTVL.